These 12 T cell receptor beta chains originate from one sample sequenced in a study of blood T cell repertoires in COVID-19. The assay was immunoSEQ multiplex PCR, and TCRdb's table has in-frame clones only and misses some. The repertoire consists of a few hundred thousand clones, with about 89% occurring once and the leading ten covering roughly 0.8%. The source material was peripheral blood. Receptor source: a young man with acute or convalescent COVID-19.

CDR3 in DNA: TGTGCCAGCAGCTTCAGGACTAGCGGGGGGGCGGCAGATACGCAGTATTTT. Residues: CASSFRTSGGAADTQYF. V usage is TRBV7-9 and J usage is TRBJ2-3, with TRBD2 matching 15 bases. The germline CDR1 and CDR2 sequences are SEHNR and FQNEAQ (reference sequence). The CDR3 runs 17 residues. Unmatched junction bases numbered 5, after V lost 3 bases and J lost 4 bases.

The chain uses TRBV7-8 and TRBJ2-1; 11 nucleotides align to TRBD2. The junction had 1 base not matched to a gene; V was cut back by 8 bases and J by 4 bases. Looked up from germline, CDR1 is SGHVS and CDR2 is FQNEAQ. CDR3 length: 13 amino acids. The CDR3 DNA reads TGTGCCAGCGGGACTAGCGGATACAATGAGCAGTTCTTC. It translates to CASGTSGYNEQFF.

This chain uses TRBV18 with TRBJ1-2, with D possibly matching TRBD1 (6 bases). Germline V CDR1 and CDR2: KGHSH, LQKENI. CDR3 length: 13 amino acids. Between the trimmed V and J ends, which lost 4 bases and 3 bases, there was a span of 9 bases. The CDR3 nucleotides are TGTGCCAGCTCACACAGGGACGACTATGGCTACACCTTC. Translation: CASSHRDDYGYTF.

This clone has more than one count but fewer than ten. This specimen includes other DNA sequences encoding the same CDR3. J is TRBJ1-5 and V is TRBV18, with D unresolved. Germline CDR1 is KGHSH and CDR2 is LQKENI. The CDR3 length is 14 residues. The germline V and J ends were trimmed by 2 bases and 0 bases, with 5 bases remaining between them. This CDR3 is CASSPNYSNQPQHF. CDR3 sequence (DNA): TGTGCCAGCTCACCAAACTATAGCAATCAGCCCCAGCATTTT.

The rearrangement joins TRBV28 to TRBJ1-4, with D uncertain. The germline gives CDR1 MDHEN, CDR2 SYDVKM. The V gene lost 5 bases and the J gene lost 5 bases, with 12 bases spanning the gap. This CDR3 has 14 amino acids. The CDR3 here is CASSNPGGNEKLFF. CDR3 in DNA: TGTGCCAGCAGTAACCCGGGCGGGAATGAAAAACTGTTTTTT.

J is TRBJ2-3 and V is TRBV5-1; 8 bases fit TRBD2. This CDR3 contains 15 residues. Trimming at V came to 1 base and at J to 3 bases, leaving 4 bases not matched to a gene. Germline CDR1 and CDR2: SGHRS and YFSETQ. CDR3 in amino acids: CASSLSSSGTDTQYF. Written as DNA, the CDR3 is TGCGCCAGCAGCTTGTCTTCTAGCGGGACAGATACGCAGTATTTT. Using reference TRBV5-1 and TRBJ2-3 for the parts outside the CDR3, the full variable domain is KAGVTQTPRYLIKTRGQQVTLSCSPISGHRSVSWYQQTPGQGLQFLFEYFSETQRNKGNFPGRFSGRQFSNSRSEMNVSTLELGDSALYLCASSLSSSGTDTQYFGPGTRLTVL.

This clone was found once. The chain joins TRBV6-6 to TRBJ2-1, with TRBD2 matching over 13 bases. With V trimmed by 6 bases and J by 6 bases, 5 bases remained unmatched. Germline-derived CDR1 and CDR2 are MNHNY and SVGAGI (reference sequence). There are 15 residues in the CDR3. The CDR3 DNA reads as TGTGCCAGCAGAGGACTAGCGGGAGCAGTCAATGAGCAGTTCTTC. This gives the protein CASRGLAGAVNEQFF.

CDR3 nucleotide sequence: TGTGCCAGCTCACCCCGACAGTGGGATTACGAGCAGTACTTC. Translated: CASSPRQWDYEQYF. The chain is built from TRBV18 and TRBJ2-7; perhaps TRBD1 as D (5 bases). The V gene's germline CDR1 is KGHSH and CDR2 LQKENI. V lost 3 bases, J lost 4 bases, and 13 bases lay in between. The CDR3 is 14 residues long.

This clone was recorded only once. This rearrangement joins TRBV2 to TRBJ2-1, with D maybe TRBD2 (6 bases). Deletions cut 6 bases from V and 8 bases from J, with 20 bases between. The CDR3 totals 15 residues. The germline V gene encodes CDR1 SNHLY and CDR2 FYNNEI. CDR3 sequence reads: CASSQLGMGGDEQFF. The CDR3 bases are TGTGCCAGCAGCCAATTGGGAATGGGCGGGGATGAGCAGTTCTTC.

V is TRBV12-3 or TRBV12-4 and J is TRBJ2-1, with TRBD2 as a possible D gene (5 bases). V was clipped by 6 bases and J by 7 bases, with 13 bases between them. CDR3 size: 13 residues. The CDR3 region is CASSARVGNEQFF. The CDR3, as DNA: TGTGCCAGCAGCGCGCGGGTAGGGAATGAGCAGTTCTTC.

The chain combines TRBV3-1 (or the pseudogene TRBV3-2) with TRBJ2-2; 8 positions agree with TRBD1. The V gene's germline CDR1 is LGHDT and CDR2 YNNKEL (reference sequence). V shed 3 bases, J shed 6 bases, and the junction held 6 bases outside the gene matches. This CDR3 contains 15 residues. The CDR3 is CASSHMAGGPGELFF. CDR3 sequence (DNA): TGTGCCAGCAGCCACATGGCAGGGGGCCCCGGGGAGCTGTTTTTT.

The CDR3 DNA reads TGTGCCAGCAGTTCCCCAGGGAATAATTCACCCCTCCACTTT. This gives the protein CASSSPGNNSPLHF. The chain carries TRBV27 and TRBJ1-6, with a tentative D call TRBD1 (5 bases). Germline CDR1 MNHEY, CDR2 SMNVEV (reference sequence). The CDR3 totals 14 residues. Trimming stripped 4 bases from V and 5 bases from J, with 9 bases between.